This passage covers 13 T cell receptor beta chains from one sample sequenced in a study of beta chain features in type 1 diabetes. The sequenced template was cDNA made from the entire isolated RNA. TCRdb's table, derived via immunoSEQ multiplex PCR, lists solely in-frame clones and lacks some. The data contain some 500,000 clones, over 9.5% of them singletons. The material sequenced was naive CD4+ T cells from blood. The receptors stem from a woman between 18 and 29 years old in good health.

This clone was picked up one time. This chain uses TRBV23-1 with TRBJ2-7; D possibly corresponds to TRBD2 (6 bases). TRBV23-1 is sorted into the ORF group, with uncertain function. CDR3 length equals 16 residues. V was shortened by 0 bases and J by 0 bases, with 12 bases between the two germline ends. The CDR3 loop reads CASSQSGGQGSYEQYV. The DNA for the CDR3 is TGCGCCAGCAGTCAATCTGGAGGGCAGGGCTCCTACGAGCAGTACGTC.

This rearrangement joins TRBV9 to TRBJ1-1; D is uncertain. CDR1 SGDLS and CDR2 YYNGEE come from the germline V gene. V was shortened by 3 bases and J by 2 bases, with 11 bases between the two germline ends. The CDR3 contains 14 residues. CDR3 protein: CASSDQEFNTEAFF. In nucleotides, the CDR3 is TGTGCCAGCAGCGATCAGGAATTTAACACTGAAGCTTTCTTT.

The chain employs TRBV20-1 and TRBJ2-4; no firm D call. Trimming removed 6 bases at V and 6 bases at J, with 6 bases between. The CDR3 loop spans 10 amino acids. Germline V gene lookup returns CDR1 DFQATT and CDR2 SNEGSKA (reference sequence). The CDR3 nucleotides are TGCAGTGCCGACCGAAACATTCAGTACTTC. This translates into CSADRNIQYF.

The chain couples TRBV5-1 to TRBJ2-1; D remains ambiguous. Germline loops: CDR1 SGHRS, CDR2 YFSETQ. V was pared by 7 bases and J by 10 bases, with 12 bases between. CDR3 length: 11 amino acids. The CDR3 region is CASAIGGEQFF. In DNA, the CDR3 is TGCGCCAGCGCCATCGGCGGAGAGCAGTTCTTC.

The table lists this clone with a few counts. The chain is built from TRBV11-3 and TRBJ2-1; D is undetermined. The CDR3 has 15 amino acids. CDR1 is SGHNT, CDR2 YENEEA, per germline. V dropped 3 bases and J dropped 5 bases, with 14 bases sitting between them. The CDR3 loop reads CASSFSSRTDNEQFF. The CDR3 bases are TGTGCCAGCAGCTTCTCCTCGAGAACGGACAATGAGCAGTTCTTC.

The chain is built from TRBV7-9 and TRBJ2-1; the D is unclear. This CDR3 has 15 amino acids. V was pared by 1 base and J by 2 bases, with 9 bases between. Germline V CDR1 and CDR2: SEHNR, FQNEAQ (reference sequence). In DNA form, the CDR3 reads TGTGCCAGCAGCTTAGGTGTTAGTCCCTACAATGAGCAGTTCTTC. Its translation: CASSLGVSPYNEQFF.

The rearrangement joins TRBV18 to TRBJ1-5, with 7 bases that match TRBD1. Germline values: CDR1 KGHSH, CDR2 LQKENI. The ends lost 6 bases at V and 7 bases at J; junction bases unmatched: 9. This CDR3 spans 14 amino acids. CDR3 loop: CASSPDRLKQPQHF. The CDR3 nucleotides are TGTGCCAGCTCTCCGGACAGGCTGAAACAGCCCCAGCATTTT.

In its sample, this clone was seen a few times. V usage is TRBV7-8 and J usage is TRBJ2-5; D may be TRBD1 (8 bases). V lost 2 bases, J lost 5 bases, and 15 bases lay in between. Germline loops: CDR1 SGHVS, CDR2 FQNEAQ. The CDR3 runs to 15 residues. The CDR3 nucleotides read TGTGCCAGCAGCTTATGGACAGGGCGGGAGGAGACCCAGTACTTC. Amino acids: CASSLWTGREETQYF.

This chain uses TRBV20-1 with TRBJ2-1; tentative D call: TRBD2 (6 bases). V lost 3 bases, J lost 15 bases, and 15 bases lay in between. CDR1 DFQATT and CDR2 SNEGSKA come from the germline V gene (reference sequence). CDR3 size: 11 residues. The CDR3 region has the DNA TGCAGTGCTAGCCGCCCTAGCGATCGGTTCTTC. As protein: CSASRPSDRFF.

This clone has a handful of counts. The chain has TRBV6-5 and TRBJ2-6; D unclear. V was pared by 3 bases and J by 2 bases, with 2 bases between. Germline V gene data show CDR1 as MNHEY and CDR2 as SVGAGI. The CDR3 is 13 residues long. This CDR3 is CASSYPGANVLTF. CDR3 DNA sequence: TGTGCCAGCAGTTATCCTGGGGCCAACGTCCTGACTTTC.

The V call is TRBV29-1, the J call TRBJ2-1, with 11 nucleotides matching TRBD2. In germline, CDR1 is SQVTM, CDR2 ANQGSEA. V shed 4 bases and J 9 bases; nucleotides not matched to a gene: 5. This CDR3 contains 13 residues. The CDR3 sequence is CSVGASGRSEQFF. The CDR3 nucleotides read TGCAGCGTTGGCGCTAGCGGGAGGAGTGAGCAGTTCTTC.

This clone was detected a few times. Written as DNA, the CDR3 is TGTGCCATCAGTGAGTCGGGAGCCCGGGACAGACAAGAGACCCAGTACTTC. This gives the protein CAISESGARDRQETQYF. The chain is built from TRBV10-3 and TRBJ2-5, with TRBD1 matching 7 bases. Germline CDR1 and CDR2: ENHRY and SYGVKD. J was trimmed by 2 bases and V by 0 bases; bases with no gene match: 9. CDR3 length: 17 amino acids.

This clone was observed a handful of times. The chain uses TRBV19 and TRBJ2-7, with 7 bases matching TRBD1. The CDR3 length is 13 residues. The germline CDR1 and CDR2 sequences are LNHDA and SQIVND (reference sequence). Losses at the gene ends were 6 bases for V and 3 bases for J; bases not matched to a gene: 5. For the CDR3, the DNA is TGTGCCAGTAGCCTGACAGGGCGCTACGAGCAGTACTTC. Its protein product is CASSLTGRYEQYF.